This T cell receptor (beta chain) was sequenced in a study of blood T cell repertoires in COVID-19. Study details: Italy, Spain and the United States were the sources of the convalescent and acute COVID-19 samples.

This clone was found a few times. Using immunoSEQ multiplex PCR, the repertoire was profiled, and TCRdb retains in-frame clones only, with some absent. The sample records over 85,000 clones, roughly 85% being singletons. There are 14 residues in the CDR3. The germline V gene encodes CDR1 SNHLY and CDR2 FYNNEI. J was trimmed by 4 bases and V by 4 bases; bases with no gene match: 6. This clonotype originated in a human donor in a cohort sampled during active COVID-19. The chain uses TRBV2 and TRBJ1-2, with TRBD1 matching 7 bases. The sequenced sample was peripheral blood. The CDR3 here is CASSGQGTLYGYTF. The CDR3, as DNA: TGTGCCAGCAGTGGACAGGGTACACTCTATGGCTACACCTTC.